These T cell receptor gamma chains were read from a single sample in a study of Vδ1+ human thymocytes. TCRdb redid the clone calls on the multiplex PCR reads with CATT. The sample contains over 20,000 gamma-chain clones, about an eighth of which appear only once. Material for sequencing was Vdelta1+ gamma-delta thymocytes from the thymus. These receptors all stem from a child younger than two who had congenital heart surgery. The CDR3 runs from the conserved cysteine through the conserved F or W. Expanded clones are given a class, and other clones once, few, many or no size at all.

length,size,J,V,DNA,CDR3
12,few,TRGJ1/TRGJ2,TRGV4,TGTGCCACCTGGGATGTTTCGTTAAAGAAACTCTTT,CATWDVSLKKLF
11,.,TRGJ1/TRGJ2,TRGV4,TGTGCCACCTGGGATGGGTGGGAGAAACTCTTT,CATWDGWEKLF
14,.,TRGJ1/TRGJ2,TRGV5,TGTGCCACCTGGGAGCCCCCCCGTGACGATAAGAAACTCTTT,CATWEPPRDDKKLF
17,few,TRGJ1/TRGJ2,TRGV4,TGTGCCACCTGGGACGCTTCCAAAAAATCGAATTATTATAAGAAACTCTTT,CATWDASKKSNYYKKLF
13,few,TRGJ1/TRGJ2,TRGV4,TGTGCCACCTGGGGAAGCCTTTATTATAAGAAACTCTTT,CATWGSLYYKKLF
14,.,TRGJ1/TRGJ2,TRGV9,TGTGCCTTGTGGGAGCTCCATGGATATTATAAGAAACTCTTT,CALWELHGYYKKLF
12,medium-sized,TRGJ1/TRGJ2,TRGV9,TGTGCCTTGTGGGAGACCGATTATAAGAAACTCTTT,CALWETDYKKLF
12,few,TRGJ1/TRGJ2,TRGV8,TGTGCCACCTGGTGCAATTATTATAAGAAACTCTTT,CATWCNYYKKLF
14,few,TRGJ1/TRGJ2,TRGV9,TGTGCCTTGTGGGAGGTGCTGATTTATTATAAGAAACTCTTT,CALWEVLIYYKKLF
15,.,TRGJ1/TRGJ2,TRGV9,TGTGCCTTGTGGGAGGGGGGATCCTGGTATTATAAGAAACTCTTT,CALWEGGSWYYKKLF
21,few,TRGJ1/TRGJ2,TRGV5,TGTGCCACCTGGGACAGGCACCCAACTGACACTGCTGCTGCATTTTATTATAAGAAACTCTTT,CATWDRHPTDTAAAFYYKKLF
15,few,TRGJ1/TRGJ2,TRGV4,TGTGCCACCTGGAATGGGCTGCTAAACCGCCAGAAGAAACTCTTT,CATWNGLLNRQKKLF
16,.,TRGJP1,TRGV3,TGTGCCACCTGGGACAGGCTTAATACCGCTGGTTGGTTCAAGATATTT,CATWDRLNTAGWFKIF
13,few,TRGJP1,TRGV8,TGTGCCACCTGGGATAGTCTTGGTTGGTTCAAGATATTT,CATWDSLGWFKIF